The 7 T cell receptor beta chains listed next were all sequenced from one sample in a study of cytomegalovirus exposure and HLA in healthy donors. With 60 Vbeta and 13 Jbeta primers, the PCR was carried out. TCRdb keeps only in-frame clones here, not all; method: immunoSEQ multiplex PCR. Here the sample spans about 59,000 clones, 65% to 90% being singletons. The sequenced material came from PBMCs. These receptors were collected from a human donor in good health.

The CDR3 region has the DNA TGTGCCAGCAGTTCCCCTGGAGGGCCCCAGCATTTT. Translated: CASSSPGGPQHF. This rearrangement joins TRBV27 to TRBJ1-5; D is unresolved. The CDR3 runs to 12 residues. Looked up from germline, CDR1 is MNHEY and CDR2 is SMNVEV (reference sequence). The V end was cut by 4 bases, the J end by 9 bases, with 10 bases between.

The chain couples TRBV5-1 to TRBJ2-6; tentatively, D is TRBD2 (5 bases). This CDR3 region has 17 residues. V was trimmed by 0 bases and J by 4 bases, leaving 14 bases between them. Germline lookup yields CDR1 SGHRS and CDR2 YFSETQ. The CDR3 nucleotides read TGCGCCAGCAGCTTGGGCGGCTCCCCGGGAGGGGCCAACGTCCTGACTTTC. It is translated as CASSLGGSPGGANVLTF.

This clone was seen a few times. This chain joins TRBV2 and TRBJ2-3; 7 nucleotides match TRBD1. The ends lost 6 bases at V and 0 bases at J; junction bases unmatched: 3. Germline V gene data show CDR1 as SNHLY and CDR2 as FYNNEI. This CDR3 comprises 14 residues. This CDR3 is CASRGTVSTDTQYF. CDR3 bases: TGTGCCAGCAGGGGGACAGTTAGCACAGATACGCAGTATTTT.

The CDR3 loop reads CSVDKNYGYTF. CDR3 nucleotides: TGCAGCGTGGACAAAAACTATGGCTACACCTTC. J is TRBJ1-2 and V is TRBV29-1, with a weak D call TRBD1 (5 bases). The CDR3 totals 11 residues. Looked up from germline, CDR1 is SQVTM and CDR2 is ANQGSEA. Trimming took 6 bases from V and 2 from J, leaving 7 bases between them.

The chain couples TRBV11-3 to TRBJ2-1, with 10 bases identical to TRBD1. The germline gives CDR1 SGHNT, CDR2 YENEEA. Trimming cost V 1 base and J 9 bases; bases outside gene matches: 6. The CDR3 runs 15 residues. Written as DNA, the CDR3 is TGTGCCAGCAGCTTAGCCGGCGGGACAGGGGCTGAGCAGTTCTTC. The encoded protein is CASSLAGGTGAEQFF.

This clone was detected only a few times. This sequence joins TRBV5-1 and TRBJ2-1; perhaps TRBD2 as D (6 bases). Germline V CDR1 and CDR2: SGHRS, YFSETQ. V lost 6 bases and J 9 bases, leaving 28 bases between the germline ends. The CDR3 is made up of 17 amino acids. CDR3 protein: CASNPTWSSLNGGEQFF. The CDR3 coding sequence is TGCGCCAGCAATCCCACTTGGTCTAGCCTCAACGGGGGTGAGCAGTTCTTC.

In this sample, this clone turned up once. This chain connects TRBV10-3 to TRBJ1-1; the D gene is possibly TRBD1 (5 bases). Germline V CDR1 and CDR2: ENHRY, SYGVKD. V was clipped by 7 bases and J by 1 base, with 19 bases between them. The CDR3 is 16 amino acids. CDR3 in amino acids: CAIKAPITGQNTEAFF. CDR3 DNA: TGTGCCATCAAGGCCCCCATTACAGGTCAGAACACTGAAGCTTTCTTT.